This T cell receptor beta chain was recovered during a study of identical twins. Findings and limits, study-wide: Cord blood's abundant beta clonotypes had fewer insertions, unlike memory repertoires.

V was clipped by 6 bases and J by 5 bases; unmatched bases: 12. The CDR3 consists of 17 residues. CDR1 and CDR2 (germline): MNHNS, SASEGT. MiXCR was run by TCRdb on the 5' RACE reads, yielding one entry per CDR3 protein. The sample gives a few hundred thousand distinct CDR3 sequences, 9% to 10% of which show up once; 2.5% to 3% is in the top ten. A remark on this clonotype: Its antigen is not known.

The same sample was also studied in work on yellow fever vaccine responses in identical twins.

The genes are TRBV6-1 and TRBJ2-1; the match to TRBD2 covers 11 bases. The clonotype comes from a woman aged 18-35 years in good health. Sequenced sample: PBMCs. The CDR3 coding sequence is TGTGCCAGCAGACAACATGACGGGACTAGCGGTAACAATGAGCAGTTCTTC. Translating gives CASRQHDGTSGNNEQFF.